This T cell receptor (beta chain) emerged from a study of blood T cell repertoires in COVID-19. Study summary: The study drew acute and convalescent COVID-19 samples from the United States, Italy and Spain.

Authors' processing steps: Nucleated cell number was recorded as an estimate derived from reference gene primer amplification. TCRdb keeps only in-frame clones here, not all; method: immunoSEQ multiplex PCR. That table gives V, J and clone size, and the DNA gave D and trimming. The sample contains about 220,000 clones, around 82% of which appear only once. This CDR3 is 16 amino acids long. Looked up from germline, CDR1 is ENHRY and CDR2 is SYGVKD. V gave up 3 bases and J gave up 8 bases, with 22 bases separating them. This TCR came from a woman older than 75 with acute or convalescent COVID-19. V gene TRBV10-3 combines with J gene TRBJ1-2; possibly TRBD1 for D (6 bases). Sequencing was carried out using peripheral blood. The CDR3 DNA reads TGTGCCATCAGTGACGCGCCAGGGGTATCTACTATGGGCTACACCTTC. It specifies CAISDAPGVSTMGYTF.